A selection of T cell receptor beta chains follows, all from one sample in a study of T cell changes during pregnancy in multiple sclerosis. This table comes from immunoSEQ multiplex PCR, and its TCRdb copy is limited to in-frame clones, with some not included. The table has roughly 51,000 clones, 94% seen once; the top ten hold less than 6%. The sequencing here drew on CD8+ T cells from peripheral blood mononuclear cells, taken before pregnancy. These receptors originate from a female donor with multiple sclerosis, enrolled in a pregnancy study. CDR3s include the opening cysteine and the closing phenylalanine or tryptophan. A D gene is named only where the DNA matches it firmly. The size entry is marked missing in some rows and otherwise reads once, few, many or a size class.

j_call clone_size d_call v_call cdr3_nt cdr3_aa
TRBJ2-7 - TRBD2 TRBV7-9 TGTGCCAGCAGCTTTAGCGGGTCCTACGAGCAGTACTTC CASSFSGSYEQYF
TRBJ2-2 - TRBD2 TRBV10-1 TGCGCCAGCACCGGACGGGGACTAGAAGGCGGGGAGCTGTTTTTT CASTGRGLEGGELFF
TRBJ1-1 - - TRBV7-8 TGTGCCAGCAGCTCGCCTCAGGGGACTGAAGCTTTCTTT CASSSPQGTEAFF
TRBJ2-6 - - TRBV13 TGTGCCAGCAGCCCAGAAATCTCTGGGGCCAACGTCCTGACTTTC CASSPEISGANVLTF
TRBJ1-5 - TRBD1 TRBV19 TGTGCCAGTAGTACCCTTCCGGGACAGGGGCTCCCTCAGCATTTT CASSTLPGQGLPQHF
TRBJ1-5 - - TRBV6-6 TGTGCCAGCAGCCCGGGGGGGTCTCAGCCCCAGCATTTT CASSPGGSQPQHF
TRBJ2-3 - - TRBV4-1 TGCGCCAGCAGCCCCCTGGAGAATACAGATACGCAGTATTTT CASSPLENTDTQYF
TRBJ2-6 - - TRBV29-1 TGCAGCGTTGAAGATCCTGGCGGCCGGCGTATGGGGGCCAACGTCCTGACTTTC CSVEDPGGRRMGANVLTF
TRBJ2-7 - TRBD1 TRBV15 TGTGCCACCAGCAGAGCAGACAGGGGAGGCTACGAGCAGTACTTC CATSRADRGGYEQYF
TRBJ2-2 - - TRBV6-5 TGTGCCAGCAGTTACGGGGCTTCCGGGGAGCTGTTTTTT CASSYGASGELFF
TRBJ2-7 - TRBD1 TRBV7-2 TGTGCCAGCAGCCTGGGGACAGGGCCATACGAGCAGTACTTC CASSLGTGPYEQYF
TRBJ1-2 few - TRBV7-9 TGTGCCAGCACCCGGGAGGTCTGGGGCTATGGCTACACCTTC CASTREVWGYGYTF
TRBJ1-2 once TRBD1 TRBV25-1 TGTGCCAGTATTGGACAGGGGGCTAATGGCTACACCTTC CASIGQGANGYTF
TRBJ2-1 - TRBD2 TRBV6-6 TGTGCCAGCAGAAGCACTAGCGGGAGGAACAATGAGCAGTTCTTC CASRSTSGRNNEQFF
TRBJ1-2 - - TRBV6-1 TGTGCCAGCAGTGAAGCGGCGGCAAACTATGGCTACACCTTC CASSEAAANYGYTF
TRBJ1-2 - - TRBV29-1 TGCAGCGTTCCGGGGGGGACTGGCTACACCTTC CSVPGGTGYTF
TRBJ1-4 - TRBD1 TRBV27 TGTGCCAGCAGTGTATACAGGGGGACTAATGAAAAACTGTTTTTT CASSVYRGTNEKLFF
TRBJ2-7 - - TRBV4-3 TGCGCCAGCAGCCAAGATGCCACAGCCTCCTACGAGCAGTACTTC CASSQDATASYEQYF
TRBJ2-1 - TRBD2 TRBV5-4 TGTGCCAGCAGCCCTGGCGGGAGTGAGCAGTTCTTC CASSPGGSEQFF
TRBJ2-1 - - TRBV29-1 TGCAGCGCCCTAGGGGCCGACGGGAGTGATGAGCAGTTCTTC CSALGADGSDEQFF
TRBJ2-2 - - TRBV6-5 TGTGCCAGCAGTAACACAGGGCCCGGGGAGCTGTTTTTT CASSNTGPGELFF
TRBJ2-2 - - TRBV7-6 TGTGCCAGCAGTATAGTGTGGGGGGAGCTGTTTTTT CASSIVWGELFF
TRBJ1-2 once TRBD1 TRBV14 TGTGCCAGCAGCCGAACAGGGGAGGACTATGGCTACACCTTC CASSRTGEDYGYTF
TRBJ2-2 - - TRBV5-6 TGTGCCAGCAGCTTGGGAACAGGGCTTACCGGGGAGCTGTTTTTT CASSLGTGLTGELFF
TRBJ2-3 - TRBD2 TRBV28 TGTGCCAGCAGTTTTTATCGTAGCGGGAGAGGCGGCACAGATACGCAGTATTTT CASSFYRSGRGGTDTQYF
TRBJ2-1 - TRBD2 TRBV9 TGTGCCAGCAGCGCGAGCGGGAGCGGCCGCCTAAAATATGAGCAGTTCTTC CASSASGSGRLKYEQFF
TRBJ2-2 - TRBD2 TRBV5-6 TGTGCCAGCAGCTTAAAAGCGGGGATGGGCACCGGGGAGCTGTTTTTT CASSLKAGMGTGELFF